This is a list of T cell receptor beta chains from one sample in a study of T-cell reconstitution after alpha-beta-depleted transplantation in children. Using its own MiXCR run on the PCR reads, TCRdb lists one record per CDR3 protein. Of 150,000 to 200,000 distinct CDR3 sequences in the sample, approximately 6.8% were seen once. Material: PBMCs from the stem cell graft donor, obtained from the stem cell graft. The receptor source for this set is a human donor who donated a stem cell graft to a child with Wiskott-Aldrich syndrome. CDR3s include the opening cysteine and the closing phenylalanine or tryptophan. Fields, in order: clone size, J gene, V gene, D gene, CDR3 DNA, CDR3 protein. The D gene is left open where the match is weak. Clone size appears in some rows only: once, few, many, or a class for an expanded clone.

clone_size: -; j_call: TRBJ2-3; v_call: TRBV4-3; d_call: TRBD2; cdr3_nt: TGCGCCAGCAGCCCAGACCTAGCGGGTAGCACAGATACGCAGTATTTT; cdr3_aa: CASSPDLAGSTDTQYF
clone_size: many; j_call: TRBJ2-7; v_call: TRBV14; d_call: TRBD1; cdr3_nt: TGTGCCAGCAGCGAACGTTTAGGGGGCAACGAGCAGTACTTC; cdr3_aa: CASSERLGGNEQYF
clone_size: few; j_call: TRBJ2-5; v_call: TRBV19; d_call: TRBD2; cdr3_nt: TGTGCCAGTAGTATAGGCTGGGGCGGGAGCGCGGGGGAGACCCAGTACTTC; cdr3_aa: CASSIGWGGSAGETQYF
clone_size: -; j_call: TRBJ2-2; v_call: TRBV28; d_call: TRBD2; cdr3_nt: TGTGCCAGCAGTTCCCTAGCGGAGGGAACGAACACCGGGGAGCTGTTTTTT; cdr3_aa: CASSSLAEGTNTGELFF
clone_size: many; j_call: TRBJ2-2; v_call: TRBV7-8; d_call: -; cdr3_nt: TGTGCCAGCAGCCCCACCACCCGAATGGACCTCGCCACCGGGGAGCTGTTTTTT; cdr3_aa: CASSPTTRMDLATGELFF
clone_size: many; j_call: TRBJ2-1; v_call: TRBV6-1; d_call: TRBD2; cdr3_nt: TGTGCCAGCAACCCGGGGGGGAAGGATGAGCAGTTCTTC; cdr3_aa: CASNPGGKDEQFF
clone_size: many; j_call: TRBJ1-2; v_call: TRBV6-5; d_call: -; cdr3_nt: TGTGCCAGCACCGGGAGGGAGAAGGACGGCTATGGCTACACCTTC; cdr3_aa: CASTGREKDGYGYTF
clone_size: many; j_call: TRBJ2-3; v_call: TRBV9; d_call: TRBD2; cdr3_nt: TGTGCCAGCAGCGTAGGCGGGAGAACAGATACGCAGTATTTT; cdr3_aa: CASSVGGRTDTQYF
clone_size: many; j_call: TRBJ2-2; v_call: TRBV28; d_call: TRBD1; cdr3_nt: TGTGCCAGCAGTACCGTAGGACAGGGCCGTAACACCGGGGAGCTGTTTTTT; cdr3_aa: CASSTVGQGRNTGELFF
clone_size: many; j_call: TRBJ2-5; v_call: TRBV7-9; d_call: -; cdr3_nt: TGTGCCAGCAGCCTCCAGGGGTCTACCAGTGGGAACCAGTACTTC; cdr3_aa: CASSLQGSTSGNQYF
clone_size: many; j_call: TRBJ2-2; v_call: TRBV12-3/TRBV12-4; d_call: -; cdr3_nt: TGTGCCAGCAGTTGGGACTTAAACACCGGGGAGCTGTTTTTT; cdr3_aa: CASSWDLNTGELFF
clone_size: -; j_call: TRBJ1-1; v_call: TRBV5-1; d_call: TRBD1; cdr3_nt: TGCGCCAGCAGCTTGGCCCAAGGGGGCCTGGGTAGCACTGAAGCTTTCTTT; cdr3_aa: CASSLAQGGLGSTEAFF
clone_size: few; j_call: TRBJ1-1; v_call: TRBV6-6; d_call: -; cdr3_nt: TGTGCCAGCAGCCCCACAGGAGCTGAAGCTTTCTTT; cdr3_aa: CASSPTGAEAFF
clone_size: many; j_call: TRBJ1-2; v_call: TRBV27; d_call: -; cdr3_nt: TGTGCCAGCAGATCGTACAGGGCCTATCCTAACTATGGCTACACCTTC; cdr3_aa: CASRSYRAYPNYGYTF
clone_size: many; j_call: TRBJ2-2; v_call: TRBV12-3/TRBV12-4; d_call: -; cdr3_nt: TGTGCCAGCAGTTTCGGGGGGCGATCGACCGGGGAGCTGTTTTTT; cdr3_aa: CASSFGGRSTGELFF
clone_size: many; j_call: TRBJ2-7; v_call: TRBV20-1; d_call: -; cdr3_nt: TGCAGTGCCGTACAGGGTTCGTACGAGCAGTACTTC; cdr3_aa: CSAVQGSYEQYF
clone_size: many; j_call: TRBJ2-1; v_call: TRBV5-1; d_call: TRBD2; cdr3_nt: TGCGCCAGCAGCTCCCGACTAGCGGAGTACAATGAGCAGTTCTTC; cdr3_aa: CASSSRLAEYNEQFF
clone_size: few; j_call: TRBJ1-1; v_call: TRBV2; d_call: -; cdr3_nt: TGTGCCAGCAGTGGAACCCCCGAAGCTTTCTTT; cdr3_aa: CASSGTPEAFF
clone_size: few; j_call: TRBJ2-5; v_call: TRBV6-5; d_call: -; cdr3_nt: TGTGCCAGCAGTTACTCCCCTGGCTCCGACCAAGAGACCCAGTACTTC; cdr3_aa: CASSYSPGSDQETQYF
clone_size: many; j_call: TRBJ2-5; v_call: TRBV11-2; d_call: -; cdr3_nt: TGTGCCAGCAGCGCCTACGGATCCGGAGGTGTGGGGGAGACCCAGTACTTC; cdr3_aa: CASSAYGSGGVGETQYF
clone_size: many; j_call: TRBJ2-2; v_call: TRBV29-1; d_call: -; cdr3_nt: TGCAGCGTTGAGAGCCGGGAGTGGTTGAACACCGGGGAGCTGTTTTTT; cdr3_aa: CSVESREWLNTGELFF
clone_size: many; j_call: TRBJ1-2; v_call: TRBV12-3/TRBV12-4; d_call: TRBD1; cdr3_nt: TGTGCCAGCACCCTCGGGACAGGGGGCTACACCTTC; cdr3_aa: CASTLGTGGYTF
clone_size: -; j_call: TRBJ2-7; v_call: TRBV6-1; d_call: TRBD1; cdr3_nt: TGTGCCAGCAGTACCGGACAGGGGGCAACCTACGAGCAGTACTTC; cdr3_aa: CASSTGQGATYEQYF
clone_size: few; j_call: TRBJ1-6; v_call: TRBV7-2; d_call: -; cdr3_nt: TGTGCCAGCAGCCTCTTTATTGATTCACCCCTCCACTTT; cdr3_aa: CASSLFIDSPLHF
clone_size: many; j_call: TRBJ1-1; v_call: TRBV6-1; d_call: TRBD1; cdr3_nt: TGTGCCAGCAGTAAGACGATTAATCCAGGGGGCAAGATGAACACTGAAGCTTTCTTT; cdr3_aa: CASSKTINPGGKMNTEAFF
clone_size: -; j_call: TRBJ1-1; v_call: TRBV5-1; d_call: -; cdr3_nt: TGCGCCAGCAGCTTGGGAGGGGGGTTAAACACTGAAGCTTTCTTT; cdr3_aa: CASSLGGGLNTEAFF
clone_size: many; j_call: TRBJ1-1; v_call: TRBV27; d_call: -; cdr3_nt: TGTGCCAGCAGTCTCGGATGGGGAGGCACTGAAGCTTTCTTT; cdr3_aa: CASSLGWGGTEAFF
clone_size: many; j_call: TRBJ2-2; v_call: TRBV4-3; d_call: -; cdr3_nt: TGCGCCAGCAGCCCACTACGGGACACAACAACCGGGGAGCTGTTTTTT; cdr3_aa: CASSPLRDTTTGELFF
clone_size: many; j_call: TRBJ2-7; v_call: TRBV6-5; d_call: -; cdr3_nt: TGTGCCAGCCAAGCAGGGAACTACGAGCAGTACTTC; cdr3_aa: CASQAGNYEQYF
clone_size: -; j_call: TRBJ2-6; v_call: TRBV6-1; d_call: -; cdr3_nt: TGTGCCAGCAGTGCCGGGCCAGTAACTACCCTATACTCTGGGGCCAACGTCCTGACTTTC; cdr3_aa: CASSAGPVTTLYSGANVLTF
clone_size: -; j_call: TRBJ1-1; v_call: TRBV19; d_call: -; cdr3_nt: TGTGCCAGTAGTATCTGGGCGGGCACTGAAGCTTTCTTT; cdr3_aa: CASSIWAGTEAFF
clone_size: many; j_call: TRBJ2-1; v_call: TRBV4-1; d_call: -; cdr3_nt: TGCGCCAGCAGCCCGACGGAATCGTCCTACAATGAGCAGTTCTTC; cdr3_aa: CASSPTESSYNEQFF
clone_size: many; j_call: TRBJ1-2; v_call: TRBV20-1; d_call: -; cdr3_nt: TGCAGAGGGATTGACGGAAACTATGGCTACACCTTC; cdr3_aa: CRGIDGNYGYTF
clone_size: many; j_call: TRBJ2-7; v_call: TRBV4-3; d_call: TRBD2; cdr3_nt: TGCGCCAGCAGTCACGGACTAGGACTCTACGAGCAGTACTTC; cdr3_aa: CASSHGLGLYEQYF
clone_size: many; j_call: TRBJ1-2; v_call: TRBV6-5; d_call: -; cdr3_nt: TGTGCCAGCTTTGACGTAGGGCGGTATGGCTACACCTTC; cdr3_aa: CASFDVGRYGYTF
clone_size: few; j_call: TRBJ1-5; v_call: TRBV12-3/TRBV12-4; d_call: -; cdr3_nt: TGTGCCAGCAGTTTAGAAGCGGTCCCTATCAGCAATCAGCCCCAGCATTTT; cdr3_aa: CASSLEAVPISNQPQHF
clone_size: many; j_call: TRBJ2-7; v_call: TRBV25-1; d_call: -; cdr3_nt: TGTGCCAGCAGTGACGGACTGGGACTCTCCTACGAGCAGTACTTC; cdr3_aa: CASSDGLGLSYEQYF